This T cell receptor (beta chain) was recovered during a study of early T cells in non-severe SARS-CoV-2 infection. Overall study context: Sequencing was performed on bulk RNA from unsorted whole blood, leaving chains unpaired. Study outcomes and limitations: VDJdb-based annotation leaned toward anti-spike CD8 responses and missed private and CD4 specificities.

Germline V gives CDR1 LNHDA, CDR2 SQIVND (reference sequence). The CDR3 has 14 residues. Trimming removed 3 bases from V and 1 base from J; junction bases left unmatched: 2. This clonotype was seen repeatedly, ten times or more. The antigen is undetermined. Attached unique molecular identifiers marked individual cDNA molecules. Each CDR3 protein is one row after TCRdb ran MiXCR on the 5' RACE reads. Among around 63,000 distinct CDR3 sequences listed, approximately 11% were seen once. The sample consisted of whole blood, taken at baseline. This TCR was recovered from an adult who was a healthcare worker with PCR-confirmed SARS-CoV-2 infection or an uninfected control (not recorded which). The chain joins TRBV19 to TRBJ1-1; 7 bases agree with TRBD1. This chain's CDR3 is CASSIGDRNTEAFF. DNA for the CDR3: TGTGCCAGTAGTATTGGGGACAGGAACACTGAAGCTTTCTTT.